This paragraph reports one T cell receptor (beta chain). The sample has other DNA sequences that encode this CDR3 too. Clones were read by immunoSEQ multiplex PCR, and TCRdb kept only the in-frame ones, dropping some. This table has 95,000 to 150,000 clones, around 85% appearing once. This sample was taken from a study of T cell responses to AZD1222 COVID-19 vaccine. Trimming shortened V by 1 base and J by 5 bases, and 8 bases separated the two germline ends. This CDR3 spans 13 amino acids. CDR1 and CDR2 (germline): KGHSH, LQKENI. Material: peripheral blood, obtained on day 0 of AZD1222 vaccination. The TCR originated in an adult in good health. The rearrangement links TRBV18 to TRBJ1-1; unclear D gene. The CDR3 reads CASSPQGRTEAFF. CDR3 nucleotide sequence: TGTGCCAGCTCACCACAGGGTCGGACTGAAGCTTTCTTT. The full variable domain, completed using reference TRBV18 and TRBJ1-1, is NAGVMQNPRHLVRRRGQEARLRCSPMKGHSHVYWYRQLPEEGLKFMVYLQKENIIDESGMPKERFSAEFPKEGPSILRIQQVVRGDSAAYFCASSPQGRTEAFFGQGTRLTVV.